Sequencing of this TCR beta chain was carried out in a study of early T cells in non-severe SARS-CoV-2 infection. About the study: The input, bulk RNA from unsorted whole blood, was sequenced, and chains were unpaired.

cDNA molecules, individually, were tagged with unique molecular identifiers. TCRdb re-analysed the 5' RACE reads in MiXCR, keeping a single row per CDR3 protein. Of just under 60,000 distinct CDR3 sequences listed, around 10% are singletons. V dropped 5 bases and J dropped 4; count of bases not matched to a gene: 12. The germline V gene encodes CDR1 SGHTA and CDR2 FQGNSA. The CDR3 is 17 amino acids. This TCR was recovered from an adult who was a healthcare worker with PCR-confirmed SARS-CoV-2 infection or an uninfected control (not recorded which). The J gene is TRBJ2-5, the V gene TRBV7-2; 11 bases map to TRBD2. The source material was whole blood. CDR3 in amino acids: CASSTWSSGRALETQYF. The CDR3 bases are TGTGCCAGCAGCACCTGGAGTAGCGGGAGGGCCTTAGAGACCCAGTACTTC. The full variable domain, its missing parts supplied by reference TRBV7-2 and TRBJ2-5, is GAGVSQSPSNKVTEKGKDVELRCDPISGHTALYWYRQSLGQGLEFLIYFQGNSAPDKSGLPSDRFSAERTGGSVSTLTIQRTQQEDSAVYLCASSTWSSGRALETQYFGPGTRLLVL.